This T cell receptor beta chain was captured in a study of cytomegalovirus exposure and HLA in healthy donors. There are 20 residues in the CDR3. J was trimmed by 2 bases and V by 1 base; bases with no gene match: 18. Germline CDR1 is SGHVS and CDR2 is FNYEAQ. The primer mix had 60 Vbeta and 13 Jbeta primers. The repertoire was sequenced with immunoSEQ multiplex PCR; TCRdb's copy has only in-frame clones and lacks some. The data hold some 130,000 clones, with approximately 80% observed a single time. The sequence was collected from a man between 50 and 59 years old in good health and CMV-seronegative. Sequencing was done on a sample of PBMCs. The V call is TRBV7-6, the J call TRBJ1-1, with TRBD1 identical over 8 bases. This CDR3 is CASSLGPQDPEGTGNTEAFF. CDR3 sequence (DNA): TGTGCCAGCAGCTTAGGGCCGCAGGATCCTGAAGGGACAGGTAACACTGAAGCTTTCTTT.